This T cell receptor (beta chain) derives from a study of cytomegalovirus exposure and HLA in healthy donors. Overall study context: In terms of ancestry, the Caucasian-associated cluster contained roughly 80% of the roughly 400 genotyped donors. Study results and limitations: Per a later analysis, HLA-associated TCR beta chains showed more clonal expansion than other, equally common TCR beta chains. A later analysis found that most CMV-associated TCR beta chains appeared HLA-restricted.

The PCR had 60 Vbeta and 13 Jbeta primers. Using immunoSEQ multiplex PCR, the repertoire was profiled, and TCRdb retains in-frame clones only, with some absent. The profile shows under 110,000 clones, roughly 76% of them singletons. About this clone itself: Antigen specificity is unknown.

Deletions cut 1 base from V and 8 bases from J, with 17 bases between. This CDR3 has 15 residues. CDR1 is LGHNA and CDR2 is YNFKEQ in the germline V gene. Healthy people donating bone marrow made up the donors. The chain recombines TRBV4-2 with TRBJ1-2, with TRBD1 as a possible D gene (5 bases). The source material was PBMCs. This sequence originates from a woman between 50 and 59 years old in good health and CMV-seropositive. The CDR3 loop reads CASSQGWGGDGGYTF. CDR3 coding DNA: TGTGCCAGCAGCCAAGGGTGGGGAGGGGACGGCGGCTACACCTTC.